This T cell receptor (beta chain) was found in a study of low-dose radiotherapy and immunotherapy resistance in tumors. TRAV- and TRBV-specific primers were used for first-strand cDNA, which covered alpha and beta chains. With a constant-region primer and a V-primer adapter, TCRs were subjected to about 20 PCR cycles of amplification. With in vitro transcription, the isolated mRNA was amplified. One entry per CDR3 protein results from TCRdb running MiXCR on the reads. The repertoire holds around 100,000 distinct CDR3 sequences, under 25% seen once, with over 3.5% in the top ten. Specified time point: after trial treatment. The treatment here: LDRT plus nivolumab, ipilimumab, low-dose cyclophosphamide and aspirin (RACIN trial). The donors' regimen was nivolumab, ipilimumab, aspirin, low-dose cyclophosphamide and low-dose radiotherapy. The germline CDR1 and CDR2 sequences are MNHEY and SMNVEV (reference sequence). V dropped 8 bases and J dropped 2 bases, with 10 bases sitting between them. The CDR3 has 13 amino acids.

The source material was PBMCs, sampled after low-dose radiotherapy plus immunotherapy. V usage is TRBV27 and J usage is TRBJ1-5; D gene unclear. The clonotype was recovered from a male donor with prostate cancer. The CDR3 is CASGYVGNQPQHF. In nucleotides, the CDR3 is TGTGCCAGCGGATATGTGGGCAATCAGCCCCAGCATTTT.